The 23 T cell receptor beta chains below were found in one sample sequenced in a study of cytomegalovirus exposure and HLA in healthy donors. PCR amplification relied on 60 Vbeta primers (plus 13 Jbeta primers). The repertoire was sequenced with immunoSEQ multiplex PCR; TCRdb's copy has only in-frame clones and lacks some. The data contain 190,000 or so clones, around four fifths of them seen just once; the ten biggest clones take up roughly 10%. Sequenced sample: PBMCs. The receptor set was obtained from a woman aged 50 to 60 in good health and CMV-seropositive.

V usage is TRBV2 and J usage is TRBJ1-1; TRBD1 is a possible D gene (6 bases). CDR1 is SNHLY, CDR2 FYNNEI, per germline. The V gene lost 9 bases and the J gene lost 1 base, with 12 bases spanning the gap. This CDR3 spans 13 amino acids. CDR3 bases: TGTGCCAGGGGGGGGCGACAGAACACTGAAGCTTTCTTT. Protein product: CARGGRQNTEAFF.

This clone was observed a single time. This chain uses TRBV7-8 with TRBJ1-5, with 8 bases matching TRBD1. Germline V CDR1 and CDR2: SGHVS, FQNEAQ. The CDR3 totals 17 residues. V gave up 0 bases and J gave up 7 bases; unmatched junction bases: 11. The CDR3 protein is CASSLAIDRGGGQPQHF. The CDR3 bases are TGTGCCAGCAGCTTAGCTATAGACAGGGGAGGCGGACAGCCCCAGCATTTT.

The V gene is TRBV9, the J gene TRBJ2-1; TRBD1 matches 7 bases. CDR1 is SGDLS and CDR2 is YYNGEE in the germline V gene. J gave up 0 bases and V 3 bases, and 6 bases lay outside the gene matches. The CDR3 runs 16 residues. The CDR3 reads CASSDYRGNSYNEQFF. CDR3 nucleotide sequence: TGTGCCAGCAGCGATTACAGGGGAAACTCCTACAATGAGCAGTTCTTC.

The chain carries TRBV7-2 and TRBJ2-5; 7 positions match TRBD1. Germline CDR1 reads SGHTA; CDR2 reads FQGNSA. The V and J ends lost 6 bases and 2 bases, in that order; junction bases with no gene match: 6. The CDR3 is 14 residues long. The CDR3 DNA follows: TGTGCCAGCAGGAGGGGGCAGACGCAAGAGACCCAGTACTTC. This encodes CASRRGQTQETQYF.

This clone has just a few counts. The chain employs TRBV19 and TRBJ2-5, with 7 nucleotides matching TRBD1. This CDR3 has 13 amino acids. The germline gives CDR1 LNHDA, CDR2 SQIVND (reference sequence). After removal of 5 bases from V and 7 bases from J, the junction contained 7 bases not matched to a gene. CDR3 protein: CASSATGDGTQYF. The CDR3 DNA is TGTGCCAGTAGTGCAACAGGGGATGGGACCCAGTACTTC.

J is TRBJ1-3 and V is TRBV6-6; D is possibly TRBD1 (6 bases). CDR1 is MNHNY and CDR2 is SVGAGI in the germline V gene (reference sequence). V was trimmed by 5 bases and J by 5 bases, leaving 13 bases between them. The CDR3 has 14 amino acids. CDR3 loop: CASSPRGFRNTIYF. The CDR3 coding sequence is TGTGCCAGCAGTCCCAGGGGATTTCGAAACACCATATATTTT.

The rearrangement uses TRBV28 and TRBJ1-6, with TRBD1 identical over 7 bases. The germline V gene has CDR1 MDHEN and CDR2 SYDVKM. CDR3 size: 14 residues. J gave up 9 bases and V 6 bases, and 8 bases lay outside the gene matches. The CDR3, as DNA: TGTGCCAGCAGCCGACAGGGCCGTGGTTCACCCCTCCACTTT. It codes for CASSRQGRGSPLHF. Full variable domain (rest looked up from reference TRBV28 and TRBJ1-6): DVKVTQSSRYLVKRTGEKVFLECVQDMDHENMFWYRQDPGLGLRLIYFSYDVKMKEKGDIPEGYSVSREKKERFSLILESASTNQTSMYLCASSRQGRGSPLHFGNGTRLTVT.

The genes are TRBV2 and TRBJ2-1; 8 positions match TRBD2. Trimming at V came to 6 bases and at J to 3 bases, leaving 7 bases not matched to a gene. CDR3 length equals 15 residues. CDR1 and CDR2 (germline): SNHLY, FYNNEI. DNA of the CDR3: TGTGCCAGCAGCCCCGGGACTAGTAGCTACAATGAGCAGTTCTTC. Translation gives CASSPGTSSYNEQFF.

In this sample, this clone turned up once. The chain is built from TRBV7-9 and TRBJ2-3; D might be TRBD1 (6 bases). V shed 5 bases and J shed 5 bases, with 11 bases lying between them. Germline V lookup: CDR1 SEHNR, CDR2 FQNEAQ (reference sequence). The CDR3 sequence is 13 residues long. The CDR3: CASSLGHQDTQYF. DNA of the CDR3: TGTGCCAGCAGCCTGGGACACCAAGATACGCAGTATTTT.

The chain uses TRBV7-9 and TRBJ2-3; D gene unclear. Between the trimmed V and J ends, which lost 5 bases and 6 bases, there was a span of 15 bases. The germline CDR1 and CDR2 sequences are SEHNR and FQNEAQ (reference sequence). The CDR3 is 14 residues long. The CDR3 nucleotides read TGTGCCAGCAGCCCATCCTTAGCCACGGATACGCAGTATTTT. Translating gives CASSPSLATDTQYF.

The J gene is TRBJ1-1, the V gene TRBV18; D is unclear. V lost 3 bases and J 4 bases, leaving 9 bases between the germline ends. The germline CDR1 and CDR2 sequences are KGHSH and LQKENI. This CDR3 spans 13 amino acids. For the CDR3, the DNA is TGTGCCAGCTCACCCGGGGTGAGCACTGAAGCTTTCTTT. Encoded protein: CASSPGVSTEAFF.

About this clone itself: Compared with germline, one end of the junction differs, possibly owing to a read error. The chain links TRBV7-9 to TRBJ2-1; 9 bases are shared with TRBD2. This CDR3 region has 17 residues. Looked up from germline, CDR1 is SEHNR and CDR2 is FQNEAQ (reference sequence). For the CDR3, the DNA is TGTTCCAGCAGCTTAGAGGAGCGGGGGGAACTCTACAATGAGCAGTTCTTC. Translation gives CSSSLEERGELYNEQFF.

The V call is TRBV30, the J call TRBJ1-5; no clear D. V was clipped by 3 bases and J by 5 bases, with 11 bases between them. The CDR3 contains 13 residues. The germline V gene has CDR1 GTSNPN and CDR2 SVGIG (reference sequence). CDR3 in DNA: TGTGCCTGGAGCGTTCAGAGGGATCAGCCCCAGCATTTT. Encoded protein: CAWSVQRDQPQHF.

J is TRBJ1-5 and V is TRBV6-4; D is perhaps TRBD1 (5 bases). Germline loops: CDR1 MRHNA, CDR2 SNTAGT. The CDR3 has 18 amino acids. V lost 3 bases, J lost 2 bases, and 20 bases lay in between. The DNA for the CDR3 is TGTGCCAGCAGTGATTTTTTTTCCCCCAGGGCGGGCAATCAGCCCCAGCATTTT. Protein: CASSDFFSPRAGNQPQHF.

The chain employs TRBV10-3 and TRBJ2-3, with 9 bases fitting TRBD2. This CDR3 is built from 13 residues. The trim removed 10 bases at V and 0 bases at J, leaving 2 bases unmatched. Per the germline V gene, CDR1 is ENHRY and CDR2 is SYGVKD. CDR3 residues: CATSGGSTDTQYF. The DNA of the CDR3 is TGTGCCACCAGCGGGGGGAGCACAGATACGCAGTATTTT.

The chain uses TRBV4-3 and TRBJ1-1, with D tentatively TRBD1 (6 bases). CDR1 is LGHNA and CDR2 is YSLEER in the germline V gene. Trimming took 4 bases from V and 2 from J, leaving 14 bases between them. CDR3 size: 15 residues. CDR3 in amino acids: CASSLAYRANTEAFF. The CDR3 nucleotides are TGCGCCAGCAGCCTAGCCTACAGGGCTAACACTGAAGCTTTCTTT.

The chain uses TRBV11-2 and TRBJ2-5; weak D call: TRBD1 (5 bases). Trimming cost V 1 base and J 4 bases, with 10 bases left between them. The germline CDR1 and CDR2 sequences are SGHAT and FQNNGV. CDR3 size: 14 residues. CDR3 residues: CASSLGRGGETQYF. Written as DNA, the CDR3 is TGTGCCAGCAGCTTAGGTAGGGGCGGAGAGACCCAGTACTTC.

Concerning this clone: In the same sample, other DNA sequences code for this CDR3. The J gene is TRBJ1-2, the V gene TRBV30; D possibly corresponds to TRBD1 (6 bases). The CDR3 is made up of 15 amino acids. Germline V lookup: CDR1 GTSNPN, CDR2 SVGIG (reference sequence). Trimming left V 3 bases short and J 4 bases short, with 18 bases between. The CDR3 DNA sequence: TGTGCCTGGAGGAACCGGGACAAAAGCCTCTATGGCTACACCTTC. Encoded protein: CAWRNRDKSLYGYTF.

The chain combines TRBV5-1 with TRBJ2-7, with unresolved D. Looked up from germline, CDR1 is SGHRS and CDR2 is YFSETQ. The V end lost 3 bases, the J end lost 6 bases, and 13 bases lay between the germline ends. This CDR3 spans 13 amino acids. The CDR3 DNA reads TGCGCCAGCAGCTCCGCGCTAACGAGCGAGCAGTACTTC. Translation: CASSSALTSEQYF. Variable domain in full (rest from reference TRBV5-1 and TRBJ2-7): KAGVTQTPRYLIKTRGQQVTLSCSPISGHRSVSWYQQTPGQGLQFLFEYFSETQRNKGNFPGRFSGRQFSNSRSEMNVSTLELGDSALYLCASSSALTSEQYFGPGTRLTVT.

The chain has TRBV5-6 and TRBJ1-1; 9 nucleotides agree with TRBD1. Trimming cost V 3 bases and J 0 bases; bases outside gene matches: 9. This CDR3 contains 17 residues. Germline CDR1 reads SGHDT; CDR2 reads YYEEEE. The CDR3 region has the DNA TGTGCCAGCAGCTCCGGGACAGGGTCCCATTTGAACACTGAAGCTTTCTTT. The encoded protein is CASSSGTGSHLNTEAFF.

This chain connects TRBV2 to TRBJ1-4; 7 bases are a match to TRBD1. V dropped 10 bases and J dropped 8; count of bases not matched to a gene: 13. The CDR3 length is 14 residues. The germline V gene encodes CDR1 SNHLY and CDR2 FYNNEI. CDR3 sequence: CATQVQGIKEKLFF. The CDR3 DNA sequence: TGTGCCACTCAGGTACAGGGGATAAAGGAAAAACTGTTTTTT.

The chain joins TRBV4-2 to TRBJ1-2, with TRBD1 as a possible D gene (6 bases). Germline V gene lookup returns CDR1 LGHNA and CDR2 YNFKEQ. The CDR3 contains 15 residues. The V end lost 0 bases, the J end lost 9 bases, and 17 bases lay between the germline ends. CDR3 in amino acids: CASSQDGTREGSYTF. CDR3 DNA: TGTGCCAGCAGCCAAGATGGGACAAGGGAAGGTAGCTACACCTTC.

V usage is TRBV4-1 and J usage is TRBJ2-7; possible D gene TRBD1, 6 bases. V was cut by 2 bases and J by 2 bases, with 19 bases left in between. The CDR3 loop spans 17 amino acids. In germline, CDR1 is MGHRA, CDR2 YSYEKL. CDR3 nucleotides: TGCGCCAGCAGCCAAACGACAGGCGGAGGTTCACCCTACGAGCAGTACTTC. Translated, it gives CASSQTTGGGSPYEQYF.